The 3 T cell receptor beta chains listed next were all sequenced from one sample in a study of spatial heterogeneity in lung cancer (dated by TCRdb to between 2017 and 2020). The library was built by means of 5' RACE. The instrument given in TCRdb is NextSeq 500. The public sequencing data were trimmed at Q25 with fastp and processed into clonotypes with MiXCR by TCRdb, which kept only in-frame beta chains. For every CDR3 protein sequence, its rows merge into one entry that carries the most common genes and DNA. In this sample the table shows about 9,700 distinct CDR3 sequences, approximately 3.6% of which occur a single time. The biggest ten clones account for 15% to 20% of the sample. The label giving this sample's time point can be read as: blood taken at disease recurrence. For TCR sequencing, whole RNA was extracted from tumor and nontumor lung tissue, or from cryopreserved PBMC samples, and no cell sorting was done.

This material consisted of PBMCs, taken at recurrence. The receptors come from a female donor with early-stage non-small cell lung cancer.

This clonotype was seen many times. The library was prepared for alpha chains; this beta chain is a stray read, so its frequency means little. The chain employs TRBV6-5 and TRBJ2-5; TRBD2 matches at 8 bases. With 8 bases clipped from V and 1 base from J, the junction kept 6 bases outside the gene matches. Germline assignment: CDR1 MNHEY and CDR2 SVGAGI. The CDR3 consists of 14 residues. CDR3: CASSTSGAQETQYF. Here the CDR3 DNA reads TGTGCCAGCTCAACTAGCGGAGCCCAAGAGACCCAGTACTTC.

The table lists this clonotype with a few counts. The library was built for alpha chains, so this beta chain is an off-target read and its size means little. The CDR3: CASRAGRDNQPQHF. The CDR3 bases are TGTGCCAGCAGGGCTGGACGGGACAATCAGCCCCAGCATTTT. The V call is TRBV2, the J call TRBJ1-5; D not resolved. V was shortened by 6 bases and J by 3 bases, with 12 bases between the two germline ends. The CDR3 runs to 14 residues. Germline V gene data show CDR1 as SNHLY and CDR2 as FYNNEI.

As to this clonotype: A library prepared for alpha chains yielded this beta chain as an off-target read; its size is of little meaning. This sequence joins TRBV7-2 and TRBJ2-5, with 9 positions matching TRBD2. Losses at the gene ends were 5 bases for V and 4 bases for J; bases not matched to a gene: 5. The CDR3 sequence is 14 residues long. Germline lookup yields CDR1 SGHTA and CDR2 FQGNSA. CDR3 amino acids: CASSPRGGAETQYF. The CDR3 region has the DNA TGTGCCAGCAGCCCGCGCGGGGGGGCAGAGACCCAGTACTTC.